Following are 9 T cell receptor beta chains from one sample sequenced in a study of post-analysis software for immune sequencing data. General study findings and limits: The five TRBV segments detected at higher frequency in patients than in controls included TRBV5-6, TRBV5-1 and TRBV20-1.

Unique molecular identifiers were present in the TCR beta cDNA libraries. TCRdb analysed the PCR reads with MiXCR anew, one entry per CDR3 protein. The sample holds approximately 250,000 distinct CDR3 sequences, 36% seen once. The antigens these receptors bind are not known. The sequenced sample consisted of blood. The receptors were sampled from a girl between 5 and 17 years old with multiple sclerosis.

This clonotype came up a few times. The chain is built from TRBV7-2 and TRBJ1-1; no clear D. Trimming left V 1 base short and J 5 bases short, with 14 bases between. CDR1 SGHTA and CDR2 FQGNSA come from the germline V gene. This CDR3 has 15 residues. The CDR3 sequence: CASSLGAGPFTEAFF. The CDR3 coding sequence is TGTGCCAGCAGCTTAGGGGCTGGACCTTTTACTGAAGCTTTCTTT.

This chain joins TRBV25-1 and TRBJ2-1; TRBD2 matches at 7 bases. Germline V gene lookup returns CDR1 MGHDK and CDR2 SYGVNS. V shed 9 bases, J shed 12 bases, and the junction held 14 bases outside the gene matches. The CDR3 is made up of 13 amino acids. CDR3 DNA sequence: TGTGCCAGTAATAGCGGGTACCCAGCGGCGCAGTTCTTC. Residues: CASNSGYPAAQFF.

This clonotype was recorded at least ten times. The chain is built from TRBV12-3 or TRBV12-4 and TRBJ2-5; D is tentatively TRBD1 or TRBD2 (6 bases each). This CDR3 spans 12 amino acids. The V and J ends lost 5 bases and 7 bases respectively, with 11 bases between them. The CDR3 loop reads CASSPRGVTQYF. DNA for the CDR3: TGTGCCAGCAGTCCTAGGGGGGTGACCCAGTACTTC.

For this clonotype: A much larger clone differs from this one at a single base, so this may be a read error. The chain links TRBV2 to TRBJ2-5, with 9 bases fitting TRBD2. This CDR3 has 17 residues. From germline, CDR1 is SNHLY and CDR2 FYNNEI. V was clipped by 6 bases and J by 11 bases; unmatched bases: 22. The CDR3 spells CASREPSERGVLNEQYF. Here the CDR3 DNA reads TGTGCCAGCAGGGAACCATCCGAGCGGGGGGTGTTGAATGAGCAGTACTTC.

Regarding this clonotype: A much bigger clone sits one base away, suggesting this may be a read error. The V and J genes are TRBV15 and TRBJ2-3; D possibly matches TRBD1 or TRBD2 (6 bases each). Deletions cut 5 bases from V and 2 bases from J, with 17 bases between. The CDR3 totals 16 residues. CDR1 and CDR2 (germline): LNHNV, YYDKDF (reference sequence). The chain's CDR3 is CATSLLGGGYTDTQYF. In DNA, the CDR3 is TGTGCCACCAGCCTCCTCGGAGGGGGATACACAGATACGCAGTATTTT.

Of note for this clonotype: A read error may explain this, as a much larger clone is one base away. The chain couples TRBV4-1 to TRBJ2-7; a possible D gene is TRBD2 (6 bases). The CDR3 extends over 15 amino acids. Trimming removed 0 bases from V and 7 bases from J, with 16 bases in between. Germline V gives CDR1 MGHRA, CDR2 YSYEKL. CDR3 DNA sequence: TGCGCCAGCAGCCAAGATCCTCTCGGGACTGTGGAGCAGTACTTC. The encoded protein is CASSQDPLGTVEQYF.

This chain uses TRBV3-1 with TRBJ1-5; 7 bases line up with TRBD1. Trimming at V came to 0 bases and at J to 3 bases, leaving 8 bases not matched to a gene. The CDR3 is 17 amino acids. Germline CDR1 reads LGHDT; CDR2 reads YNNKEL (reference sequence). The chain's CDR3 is CASSQDRRGRVNQPQHF. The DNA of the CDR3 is TGTGCCAGCAGCCAAGATAGGAGGGGGCGAGTCAATCAGCCCCAGCATTTT.

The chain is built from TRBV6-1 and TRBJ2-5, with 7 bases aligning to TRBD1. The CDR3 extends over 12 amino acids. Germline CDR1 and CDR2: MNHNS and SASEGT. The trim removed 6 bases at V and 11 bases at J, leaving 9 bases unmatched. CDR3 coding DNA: TGTGCCAGCAGAGACAGGGTGGGGGAGCAGTACTTC. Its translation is CASRDRVGEQYF.

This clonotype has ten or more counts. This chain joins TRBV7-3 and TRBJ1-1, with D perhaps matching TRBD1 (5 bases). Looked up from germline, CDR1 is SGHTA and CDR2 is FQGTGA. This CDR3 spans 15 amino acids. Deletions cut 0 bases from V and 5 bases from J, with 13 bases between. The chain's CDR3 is CASSLTAGTGTEAFF. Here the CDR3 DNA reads TGTGCCAGCAGCTTAACGGCAGGGACGGGTACTGAAGCTTTCTTT.